This section outlines one T cell receptor beta chain sequence together with its context. The clone's antigen remains unknown. The cohort consisted of 670 or so healthy bone marrow donors. At the time of sampling, every cohort member was nominally healthy, though immune exposures that went unrecorded were likely present. The donor tested CMV seronegative and was one of the 352 seronegative cohort members. A peripheral blood sample was provided by each donor, and peripheral blood mononuclear cells were used for TCR beta sequencing. Genomic DNA was extracted from the blood cell samples with the Qiagen DNeasy Blood Extraction Kit. After removal of 4 bases from V and 5 bases from J, the junction retains 10 bases not matched to a gene. The germline V gene encodes CDR1 WNHNN and CDR2 SYGVQD (reference sequence). Including cysteine and phenylalanine, the CDR3 has 15 amino acids. This entry keeps only the CDR3 DNA: 45 bases, framed from base 1.

The library was generated by the immunoSEQ multiplex PCR assay. For the multiplex PCR, a mixture combining 60 forward primers for TCR Vbeta segments and 13 reverse primers for TCR Jbeta segments was used. Amplification of the CDR3 region of rearranged TCR beta genes was performed with a multiplex PCR assay on genomic DNA. The amplified TCR beta libraries were sequenced on the Illumina HiSeq System as 87-base-pair reads. The authors' pipeline ran thus. A later analysis tallied approximately 87 million unique TCR beta chains across the 666 repertoires, and some 10 million of those chains were shared by two or more donors. Raw reads were error-corrected and collapsed into unique sequences by a nearest-neighbor algorithm in which closely related sequences were merged to remove PCR and sequencing errors. Alignment of CDR3 sequences to IMGT reference sequences was used to assign V, D and J gene segments. For a sequence to be retained, a match of at least six nucleotides to both a V gene segment and a J gene segment was required. Rearrangements were classified as productive when the CDR3 lacked stop codons and remained in frame with V and J, and all other rearrangements were classified as non-productive. Following IMGT convention, CDR3 was defined as the stretch from the second conserved V-encoded cysteine to the conserved J-encoded phenylalanine. The earlier analysis of about 610 of the donors excluded any sequence lacking an unambiguous match to a single V gene segment. An earlier analysis of several hundred of the donors called V segments functional above 56.7% productive rearrangements and segregating when the between-donor standard deviation exceeded 5%. To diagnose cytomegalovirus status from the catalog of TCR beta chain sequences, a statistical classification framework was built. In a later analysis, V and J genes were assigned by comparing TCR nucleotide sequences against IMGT/GENE-DB human TR gene sequences. In a later analysis, CDR3 sequences and most-parsimonious VDJ recombination scenarios were assigned using the TCRdist pipeline. In a later analysis, each TCR beta chain was defined by its CDR3 amino acid sequence together with its V-gene family, and reads without a unique V-gene family were excluded. A later analysis removed several hundred highly shared, low-generation-probability nucleotide sequences to deal with suspected cross-contamination and a sequencing artifact. In a later analysis, a clonal expansion index for each public chain was calculated from normalized within-repertoire ranks of inferred template counts. In a later analysis, generation probabilities were computed with a VDJ recombination model fitted to out-of-frame rearrangements, and the resulting probabilities were checked against IGoR. A later analysis scored TCR-TCR, TCR-HLA and TCR-CMV co-occurrence with hypergeometric tests, applying a repertoire-size bias correction to TCR pairs. False discovery rates were estimated in a later analysis by permuting HLA or CMV assignments 20 times. In a later analysis, co-occurring TCRs were grouped using DBSCAN, with TCRdist sequence similarity added in when clustering inside HLA-allele-positive subsets. Repertoires with fewer than 30,000 or more than 120,000 public chains were left out of co-occurrence clustering, as were four to six repertoires with anomalous nucleotide sharing. TCRdb limited this immuneACCESS table to in-frame rearrangements with V and J called. A share of clones is missing; checked studies link under half to unresolved V genes, and the rest is unexplained. That table supplies the V and J calls and clone size; D and trimming were determined from the DNA. This sample's records show around 150,000 clones. The top ten clonotypes cover over 1% of the sample.

This sample stems from a study of cytomegalovirus exposure and HLA in healthy donors (dated by TCRdb to the late 2010s). In terms of the full investigation: In an earlier analysis of around 540 of the donors, 250 to 300 Gb of sequence data and 100 million or so unique TCR beta sequences from about 179 million T cells were reported. In the later analysis, no new phenotypic data were used to find candidate immune exposures; instead, reliance was placed on TCR beta sequences and their occurrence across donors. A later analysis re-analyzed previously published TCR beta repertoires from about 600 donors and added high-resolution HLA genotyping to study TCR occurrence patterns. The study profiled the T cell repertoires of about 640 subjects by immunosequencing and related them to cytomegalovirus serostatus. To decide whether each TCR beta V gene segment behaved as functional or pseudogenic, an earlier analysis of some 540 of the donors relied on high-throughput TCR beta sequencing. Class I and class II HLA loci were covered by the typing at four-digit resolution. The aim of the study was to test whether cataloging public T cell receptors could identify signatures of past pathogen exposure. Roughly five DR-DQ haplotypes were handled as single units for association and clustering, since linkage in the cohort was strong. The genetic ancestry cluster associated with self-reported Caucasian donors included 81% of the approximately 400 genotyped donors. To predict cytomegalovirus infection status, the study combined high-throughput TCR immunosequencing, statistical association of individual TCRs with disease status, and machine learning. Across some 400 genotyped donors of the cohort, an average of 235,054 unique TCR beta nucleotide sequences per donor were sequenced, and roughly 17% of those sequences were non-productive. The number of donors typed differed by locus, with about 629-630 for A, B, C, DRB1 and DQB1, roughly 520 for DQA1, some 570 for DPA1, and some 440 for DPB1. Donor age, sex, ethnicity and CMV serostatus were compiled together with the repertoire data. In a later genetic analysis, genome-wide SNP genotypes for about 55% of the roughly 700 donors were used, and that subset was treated as a discovery cohort. All discovery cohort repertoires had been generated on a single sequencing platform. About 300 gigabases of sequencing data and roughly 81 million unique TCR sequences made up an early release that covered roughly 670 HLA-typed donors. In addition to the first cohort of 666 subjects, a separate validation cohort of 120 different subjects was used.

General findings and caveats noted by the study authors: A further reported finding was that TCR beta sequences accurately predicted the HLA-A and HLA-B alleles for most subjects in the first cohort. Some IMGT-functional V segments, including TRBV6-2 and TRBV6-3, could not be distinguished by the 87-base-pair reads and were therefore excluded. Specific HLA alleles were associated with 15,000 to 20,000 TCR beta sequences at a false discovery rate of 0.05 in a later analysis. Compared with the 666-donor mean, donors in an Asian-associated ancestry cluster had fewer N-insertions in productive TCRs, according to a later genetic analysis. According to a later analysis, parvovirus B19, influenza, CMV and Epstein-Barr virus appeared linked to several top co-occurrence clusters. In a later analysis, HLA-associated TCR beta chains were found to be more clonally expanded and to have lower generation probabilities than equally common non-associated chains. For the cohort, immune exposure information was limited to CMV serostatus. The study gave a list of some 150 TCR beta chains associated with cytomegalovirus. Broadly in line with IMGT annotations, most TCR beta V segments showed up in productive rearrangements about 87% or about 30% of the time in an earlier analysis of approximately 600 of the donors. In a later analysis, the rate of TCR association differed among HLA loci, with DRB1 alleles having the most associated TCRs and HLA-C alleles having the fewest. While some public TCRs were present in many individuals, most TCR sequences turned up only very rarely across donors. Presence/absence analyses assumed roughly uniform sequencing depth across donors, an assumption that may not hold. Strong co-occurrence of HLA alleles, especially DR and DQ, made assigning TCR associations to individual alleles difficult. Because some donors lacked HLA typing at each locus, the association tests relied only on the typed subset. The earlier analysis of about 600 of the donors excluded roughly 16 rarely observed V segments, including chromosome 9 orphons, because counts were too low. A few of the identified cytomegalovirus-associated TCR beta chains were confirmed in vitro to be specific for cytomegalovirus antigens. The authors suggested that the approach could potentially be extended to other disease states and immunological phenotypes. A later genetic analysis associated a missense DCLRE1C variant with V-gene and J-gene trimming of TCR beta chains, and an independent cohort replicated the association. The sequencing pipeline was judged likely to have produced a cluster of highly shared sequence variants as a technical artifact. According to a later analysis, most CMV-associated TCR beta chains appeared to be HLA-restricted, and the HLA associations seemed to be driven largely by CMV exposure. In both the original and validation cohorts, the classifier was reported to diagnose cytomegalovirus status with high specificity and sensitivity. In this cohort, only TCR beta chains were sequenced, and detectable features were limited by the absence of alpha or paired-chain data. Correlated functional status among segregating V segments might be attributable to linkage disequilibrium, but an unknown experimental factor could not be ruled out.

The specimen sequenced was PBMCs. This receptor was identified in a woman in her sixties in good health and CMV-seronegative. The chain is assembled from TRBV10-1 and TRBJ2-7; 8 central nucleotides agree with TRBD2. The nucleotides read TGCGCCAGCAGTGGGGTGAGCGGGAGTGGCCACGAGCAGTACTTC. It specifies CASSGVSGSGHEQYF.